The 31 T cell receptor beta chains listed next were all sequenced from one sample in a study of OX40 agonist ivuxolimab in advanced cancers. Some clones are missing from TCRdb's copy, which holds only in-frame ones; the method was immunoSEQ multiplex PCR. The sample contains over 100,000 clones, approximately 92% of which appear only once. Sequenced material: CD4+ or CD8+ T cells sorted from blood, taken in a trial of the OX40 agonist ivuxolimab. The origin of the receptors is an adult with an advanced solid tumor such as melanoma, head and neck, liver or kidney cancer.

The chain couples TRBV7-2 to TRBJ1-3; D is perhaps TRBD1 (5 bases). Trimming shortened V by 5 bases and J by 0 bases, and 20 bases separated the two germline ends. Germline CDR1 SGHTA, CDR2 FQGNSA. This CDR3 has 18 residues. The CDR3 protein is CASSPQAGLGISGNTIYF. In nucleotides, the CDR3 is TGTGCCAGCAGCCCACAGGCGGGATTGGGGATCTCTGGAAACACCATATATTTT. Full variable domain (outside the CDR3, taken from reference TRBV7-2 and TRBJ1-3): GAGVSQSPSNKVTEKGKDVELRCDPISGHTALYWYRQSLGQGLEFLIYFQGNSAPDKSGLPSDRFSAERTGGSVSTLTIQRTQQEDSAVYLCASSPQAGLGISGNTIYFGEGSWLTVV.

The chain links TRBV18 to TRBJ1-6; 12 nucleotides align to TRBD1. V lost 3 bases, J lost 8 bases, and 8 bases stayed unmatched. CDR3 size: 17 residues. CDR1 and CDR2 from the germline V gene are KGHSH and LQKENI. DNA of the CDR3: TGTGCCAGCTCACCCTGGGACAGGGGGCGACAGGATTCACCCCTCCACTTT. It specifies CASSPWDRGRQDSPLHF.

The rearrangement uses TRBV12-1 and TRBJ1-4; the listed D gene, TRBD1, was not tested against the DNA. TRBV12-1 has pseudogene status. CDR3 length equals 17 residues. CDR3 coding DNA: TGTGCCAGCAGCTTTGAAGCGACAGGAACAACTAATGAAAAACTGTTTTTT. Its protein product is CASSFEATGTTNEKLFF.

The J gene is TRBJ2-7, the V gene TRBV7-2; 9 positions match TRBD2. Germline V gene lookup returns CDR1 SGHTA and CDR2 FQGNSA. This CDR3 is built from 15 residues. The V gene end was trimmed by 4 bases and the J gene end by 4 bases; junction bases not matched to a gene: 8. The CDR3 nucleotides are TGTGCCAGCAGCTCTCGGGGTAGCGGGGGTTACGAGCAGTACTTC. This sequence encodes CASSSRGSGGYEQYF.

This rearrangement joins TRBV5-5 to TRBJ2-7; the D is unclear. The CDR3 sequence is 13 residues long. The V gene lost 4 bases and the J gene lost 3 bases, with 11 bases spanning the gap. The germline gives CDR1 SGHKS, CDR2 YYEKEE (reference sequence). CDR3 amino acids: CASSPTAGYEQYF. CDR3 DNA: TGTGCCAGCAGCCCAACCGCAGGCTACGAGCAGTACTTC.

This clone was counted once. V usage is TRBV5-5 and J usage is TRBJ2-3; TRBD1 matches 9 bases. V gave up 3 bases and J gave up 0 bases; unmatched junction bases: 5. The V gene's germline CDR1 is SGHKS and CDR2 YYEKEE (reference sequence). The CDR3 extends over 16 amino acids. CDR3 sequence reads: CASSSGTGFSTDTQYF. Here the CDR3 DNA reads TGTGCCAGCAGCTCCGGGACAGGGTTTAGCACAGATACGCAGTATTTT.

This chain connects TRBV18 to TRBJ1-4, with a possible D match to TRBD1 (5 bases). V gave up 3 bases and J gave up 1 base, with 6 bases separating them. Germline V gene lookup returns CDR1 KGHSH and CDR2 LQKENI. The CDR3 has 14 amino acids. The CDR3 DNA reads as TGTGCCAGCTCACCGGGGGGAACTAATGAAAAACTGTTTTTT. Translating it yields CASSPGGTNEKLFF.

This chain connects TRBV2 to TRBJ2-3; 8 nucleotides align to TRBD2. CDR3 length equals 14 residues. The V segment lost 4 bases and the J segment 3 bases; nucleotides outside the gene matches: 3. Per germline, CDR1 SNHLY and CDR2 FYNNEI. CDR3 nucleotides: TGTGCCAGCAGTGCGGGACTAGTAACAGATACGCAGTATTTT. Translated: CASSAGLVTDTQYF. Full variable domain (remainder filled in from reference TRBV2 and TRBJ2-3): EPEVTQTPSHQVTQMGQEVILRCVPISNHLYFYWYRQILGQKVEFLVSFYNNEISEKSEIFDDQFSVERPDGSNFTLKIRSTKLEDSAMYFCASSAGLVTDTQYFGPGTRLTVL.

CDR3 amino acids: CASSLLGGSGYTF. For the CDR3, the DNA is TGTGCCAGCAGCTTACTGGGGGGTTCTGGCTACACCTTC. This sequence joins TRBV5-4 and TRBJ1-2, with D possibly matching TRBD1 (5 bases). The germline gives CDR1 SGHNT, CDR2 YYREEE (reference sequence). Trimming removed 2 bases from V and 7 bases from J, with 12 bases in between. This CDR3 is 13 amino acids long.

This clone was picked up a small number of times. The chain combines TRBV7-2 with TRBJ1-6, with D uncertain. The length of the CDR3 is 15 residues. Between the trimmed V and J ends, which lost 5 bases and 7 bases, there was a span of 15 bases. The germline V gene encodes CDR1 SGHTA and CDR2 FQGNSA. The CDR3: CASSPNGLGNSPLHF. The CDR3 DNA reads TGTGCCAGCAGCCCAAACGGCCTCGGGAATTCACCCCTCCACTTT.

The chain carries TRBV11-2 and TRBJ2-3; 9 bases map to TRBD2. After removal of 1 base from V and 4 bases from J, the junction contained 6 bases not matched to a gene. The V gene's germline CDR1 is SGHAT and CDR2 FQNNGV. This CDR3 is built from 16 residues. The CDR3 DNA follows: TGTGCCAGCAGCTTAGTGGCTAGCGGGGTCGCAGATACGCAGTATTTT. This translates into CASSLVASGVADTQYF.

The rearrangement joins TRBV28 to TRBJ2-7; 11 bases align to TRBD1. V shed 5 bases and J 6 bases; nucleotides not matched to a gene: 9. CDR3 length: 15 residues. Looked up from germline, CDR1 is MDHEN and CDR2 is SYDVKM. In DNA, the CDR3 is TGTGCCAGCAGTAGAATATCCGGGACAGGGGGCGAGCAGTACTTC. It translates to CASSRISGTGGEQYF. Combining the CDR3 with reference TRBV28 and TRBJ2-7 gives the whole variable domain DVKVTQSSRYLVKRTGEKVFLECVQDMDHENMFWYRQDPGLGLRLIYFSYDVKMKEKGDIPEGYSVSREKKERFSLILESASTNQTSMYLCASSRISGTGGEQYFGPGTRLTVT.

The CDR3 DNA reads TGTGCCAGCAGAGCCGACGCGGGGAACACTGAAGCTTTCTTT. This encodes CASRADAGNTEAFF. The V and J genes are TRBV6-5 and TRBJ1-1; D remains unclear. Germline V CDR1 and CDR2: MNHEY, SVGAGI. The CDR3 is 14 residues long. Trimming left V 6 bases short and J 1 base short, with 12 bases between.

The V call is TRBV18, the J call TRBJ1-1; a weak D match, TRBD1 (6 bases). Per germline, CDR1 KGHSH and CDR2 LQKENI. The V gene lost 7 bases and the J gene lost 0 bases, with 9 bases spanning the gap. The CDR3 runs 13 residues. CDR3: CASLDSLNTEAFF. In nucleotides, the CDR3 is TGTGCCAGCTTGGACAGCCTGAACACTGAAGCTTTCTTT.

The V gene is TRBV6-5, the J gene TRBJ1-5, with D possibly being TRBD1 (6 bases). Trimming removed 10 bases from V and 4 bases from J, with 11 bases in between. CDR3 length: 12 amino acids. Germline assignment: CDR1 MNHEY and CDR2 SVGAGI. The CDR3 loop reads CATHRENQPQHF. CDR3 in DNA: TGTGCCACCCACAGGGAGAATCAGCCCCAGCATTTT.

This rearrangement joins TRBV19 to TRBJ2-6; D perhaps matches TRBD2 (7 bases). The CDR3 is 16 residues long. The V gene's germline CDR1 is LNHDA and CDR2 SQIVND (reference sequence). V was shortened by 7 bases and J by 4 bases, with 17 bases between the two germline ends. CDR3 residues: CASIERGDIGANVLTF. CDR3 bases: TGTGCCAGTATTGAACGGGGGGACATAGGGGCCAACGTCCTGACTTTC.

The J gene is TRBJ1-5, the V gene TRBV7-2; D is uncertain. The V end lost 1 base, the J end lost 3 bases, and 7 bases lay between the germline ends. Germline loops: CDR1 SGHTA, CDR2 FQGNSA. CDR3 length: 14 residues. The chain's CDR3 is CASSLGGINQPQHF. The CDR3 DNA reads as TGTGCCAGCAGCTTAGGAGGAATCAATCAGCCCCAGCATTTT.

This clone has only one observation. This chain connects TRBV10-3 to TRBJ2-3; D is unresolved. CDR1 is ENHRY, CDR2 SYGVKD, per germline. Trimming took 4 bases from V and 0 from J, leaving 11 bases between them. CDR3 length equals 15 residues. CDR3: CAISAETQSTDTQYF. The CDR3, as DNA: TGTGCCATCAGTGCAGAGACCCAGAGCACAGATACGCAGTATTTT.

This chain links TRBV19 with TRBJ2-5; either TRBD1 or TRBD2 may fit D (5 bases each). Trimming cost V 5 bases and J 5 bases, with 18 bases left between them. Germline V gives CDR1 LNHDA, CDR2 SQIVND (reference sequence). The CDR3 loop spans 15 amino acids. The CDR3 sequence is CASSPPGVRGETQYF. CDR3 nucleotides: TGTGCCAGTAGTCCTCCCGGGGTTAGGGGCGAGACCCAGTACTTC.

This rearrangement joins TRBV27 to TRBJ2-2; 8 bases are shared with TRBD1. This CDR3 contains 16 residues. V gave up 7 bases and J gave up 5 bases; unmatched junction bases: 12. Germline V gene sequence: CDR1 MNHEY, CDR2 SMNVEV (reference sequence). The CDR3 DNA reads as TGTGCCAGCATGACCGGGACAGGCCTTTTGACCGGGGAGCTGTTTTTT. It is translated as CASMTGTGLLTGELFF.

The chain couples TRBV10-3 to TRBJ2-3; possible D gene TRBD2, 5 bases. This CDR3 has 14 residues. Trimming took off 7 bases at V and 0 bases at J, with 11 bases between the two ends. The germline CDR1 and CDR2 sequences are ENHRY and SYGVKD. CDR3 sequence (DNA): TGTGCCATCATGGGGAGAACTAGCACAGATACGCAGTATTTT. Its translation: CAIMGRTSTDTQYF.

The chain couples TRBV7-9 to TRBJ1-5, with a possible D match to TRBD1 (6 bases). The CDR3 length is 16 residues. V dropped 1 base and J dropped 0 bases, with 10 bases sitting between them. Germline loops: CDR1 SEHNR, CDR2 FQNEAQ (reference sequence). The CDR3 bases are TGTGCCAGCAGCTTAGTGAGGGGGAATAGCAATCAGCCCCAGCATTTT. Protein: CASSLVRGNSNQPQHF.

This chain uses TRBV9 with TRBJ2-7, with 13 bases that match TRBD2. V dropped 4 bases and J dropped 5; count of bases not matched to a gene: 6. The CDR3 totals 15 residues. CDR1 is SGDLS, CDR2 YYNGEE, per germline. The CDR3 nucleotides are TGTGCCAGCAGCCCACTAGCGGGGGGGCAGGACGAGCAGTACTTC. The encoded protein is CASSPLAGGQDEQYF.

The rearrangement joins TRBV9 to TRBJ2-5; D may match TRBD1 or TRBD2 (7 bases each). Between the trimmed V and J ends, which lost 0 bases and 5 bases, there was a span of 14 bases. The CDR3 consists of 15 residues. Germline CDR1 SGDLS, CDR2 YYNGEE. CDR3 sequence (DNA): TGTGCCAGCAGCGTAGCAGGGCAGGGGGGGGAGACCCAGTACTTC. Residues: CASSVAGQGGETQYF. The full variable domain, completed using reference TRBV9 and TRBJ2-5, is DSGVTQTPKHLITATGQRVTLRCSPRSGDLSVYWYQQSLDQGLQFLIQYYNGEERAKGNILERFSAQQFPDLHSELNLSSLELGDSALYFCASSVAGQGGETQYFGPGTRLLVL.

This chain uses TRBV5-1 with TRBJ1-1; D gene ambiguous. The CDR3 covers 13 residues. Germline V gene sequence: CDR1 SGHRS, CDR2 YFSETQ. The V end was cut by 1 base, the J end by 1 base, with 5 bases between. CDR3 residues: CASSLMANTEAFF. The DNA for the CDR3 is TGCGCCAGCAGCTTGATGGCGAACACTGAAGCTTTCTTT.

Details on this clone: The same CDR3 arises from other DNA sequences in this sample as well. The V call is TRBV7-9, the J call TRBJ2-7; D unclear. The germline CDR1 and CDR2 sequences are SEHNR and FQNEAQ (reference sequence). This CDR3 is built from 14 residues. The V end lost 1 base, the J end lost 0 bases, and 7 bases lay between the germline ends. The CDR3 protein is CASSLGTGSYEQYF. DNA of the CDR3: TGTGCCAGCAGCTTAGGGACCGGCTCCTACGAGCAGTACTTC.

The gene calls are TRBV7-2 and TRBJ1-2, with TRBD1 matching 9 bases. With 2 bases clipped from V and 7 bases from J, the junction kept 2 bases outside the gene matches. Germline V gene data show CDR1 as SGHTA and CDR2 as FQGNSA. This CDR3 contains 13 residues. The chain's CDR3 is CASSLTTGGGYTF. The CDR3 coding sequence is TGTGCCAGCAGCTTAACGACAGGGGGTGGCTACACCTTC.

This clone has a single count. This chain joins TRBV6-5 and TRBJ1-2; no reliable D call. Trimming removed 0 bases from V and 9 bases from J, with 11 bases in between. Germline-derived CDR1 and CDR2 are MNHEY and SVGAGI. The CDR3 length is 13 residues. CDR3 sequence reads: CASSYSIEGRYTF. For the CDR3, the DNA is TGTGCCAGCAGTTACTCGATTGAGGGCCGCTACACCTTC.

To note about this clone: One junction end disagrees with the germline gene, perhaps due to a read error. The V and J genes are TRBV7-2 and TRBJ2-7, with 8 bases matching TRBD2. The CDR3 extends over 13 amino acids. Germline V gene sequence: CDR1 SGHTA, CDR2 FQGNSA. The CDR3 nucleotides read TGTGCCAGCAGATTAGCGGGGAAAGCGGAGCAGTACTTC. Its protein is CASRLAGKAEQYF.

The CDR3 nucleotides are TGTGCCAGCAGTGAAAAGGGGACAGGGTCAACCGGGGCCAACGTCCTGACTTTC. This codes for CASSEKGTGSTGANVLTF. The V gene is TRBV6-1, the J gene TRBJ2-6; 9 bases fit TRBD1. There are 18 residues in the CDR3. Per germline, CDR1 MNHNS and CDR2 SASEGT. Trimming at V came to 2 bases and at J to 4 bases, leaving 9 bases not matched to a gene.

This clone has only one observation. The V and J genes are TRBV6-1 and TRBJ1-2; D is unclear. Trimming took 3 bases from V and 2 from J, leaving 7 bases between them. The germline V gene has CDR1 MNHNS and CDR2 SASEGT. This CDR3 is 13 amino acids long. CDR3 protein: CASSDVGNYGYTF. The DNA for the CDR3 is TGTGCCAGCAGTGATGTAGGGAACTATGGCTACACCTTC.